This passage covers 19 T cell receptor beta chains from one sample sequenced in a study of shared clonotypes between healthy human individuals. Profiling relied on immunoSEQ multiplex PCR, and the TCRdb table lists in-frame clones only, not all of them. The data show over a million clones, 95% to 97% seen once. Sequences were obtained from naive CD4+ T cells sorted from blood. Subset specified: CD45RA+ positively selected. Receptors were obtained from a man aged 30 to 39 in good health.

The genes are TRBV5-1 and TRBJ1-1; maybe TRBD1 (5 bases). Trimming removed 7 bases at V and 1 base at J, with 17 bases between. CDR3 length: 15 residues. Germline lookup yields CDR1 SGHRS and CDR2 YFSETQ. DNA of the CDR3: TGCGCCAGCGGACCAGGGATATGGGAGAACACTGAAGCTTTCTTT. Amino acid sequence: CASGPGIWENTEAFF. Based on the CDR3 plus reference TRBV5-1 and TRBJ1-1, the full variable domain is KAGVTQTPRYLIKTRGQQVTLSCSPISGHRSVSWYQQTPGQGLQFLFEYFSETQRNKGNFPGRFSGRQFSNSRSEMNVSTLELGDSALYLCASGPGIWENTEAFFGQGTRLTVV.

The chain links TRBV6-1 to TRBJ1-5; D unresolved. V shed 4 bases and J shed 10 bases, with 14 bases lying between them. Germline V lookup: CDR1 MNHNS, CDR2 SASEGT. This CDR3 region has 13 residues. CDR3 coding DNA: TGTGCCAGCAGTGCCGGGCTGGAAGACCCCCAGCATTTT. This encodes CASSAGLEDPQHF.

This chain joins TRBV5-1 and TRBJ1-4; D is perhaps TRBD1 (5 bases). CDR1 SGHRS and CDR2 YFSETQ come from the germline V gene. The CDR3 spans 15 residues. V lost 3 bases and J lost 6, with 15 bases in between. In DNA form, the CDR3 reads TGCGCCAGCAGCTACTCCGGGACGGGCTATGAAAAACTGTTTTTT. This sequence encodes CASSYSGTGYEKLFF.

The J gene is TRBJ1-5, the V gene TRBV19; D is uncertain. Trimming removed 5 bases at V and 5 bases at J, with 22 bases between. CDR1 is LNHDA, CDR2 SQIVND, per germline (reference sequence). The CDR3 totals 17 residues. The CDR3 DNA reads as TGTGCCAGTAGTCCCCTTAGGGCGGCGAATAAAGATCAGCCCCAGCATTTT. Translated, it gives CASSPLRAANKDQPQHF. The full variable domain, its missing parts supplied by reference TRBV19 and TRBJ1-5, is DGGITQSPKYLFRKEGQNVTLSCEQNLNHDAMYWYRQDPGQGLRLIYYSQIVNDFQKGDIAEGYSVSREKKESFPLTVTSAQKNPTAFYLCASSPLRAANKDQPQHFGDGTRLSIL.

This chain links TRBV28 with TRBJ1-1, with D hard to call. Looked up from germline, CDR1 is MDHEN and CDR2 is SYDVKM. V lost 2 bases and J 1 base, leaving 11 bases between the germline ends. This CDR3 is built from 15 residues. CDR3 protein: CASSLPRRGNTEAFF. CDR3 bases: TGTGCCAGCAGTTTACCTCGACGGGGGAACACTGAAGCTTTCTTT. Based on the CDR3 plus reference TRBV28 and TRBJ1-1, the full variable domain is DVKVTQSSRYLVKRTGEKVFLECVQDMDHENMFWYRQDPGLGLRLIYFSYDVKMKEKGDIPEGYSVSREKKERFSLILESASTNQTSMYLCASSLPRRGNTEAFFGQGTRLTVV.

This clone was detected once. The V and J genes are TRBV6-1 and TRBJ2-1, with 11 bases that match TRBD2. Germline CDR1 is MNHNS and CDR2 is SASEGT. The ends lost 5 bases at V and 6 bases at J; junction bases unmatched: 3. The CDR3 contains 14 residues. The CDR3 sequence: CASSRGTSGNEQFF. CDR3 in DNA: TGTGCCAGCAGTAGAGGGACTAGCGGCAATGAGCAGTTCTTC.

In this sample, this clone turned up once. This rearrangement joins TRBV7-2 to TRBJ2-2; D uncertain. The germline V gene has CDR1 SGHTA and CDR2 FQGNSA. CDR3 length equals 11 residues. Trimming removed 5 bases from V and 9 bases from J, with 7 bases in between. CDR3 protein: CASSPARELFF. The CDR3 bases are TGTGCCAGCAGCCCTGCCAGGGAGCTGTTTTTT.

The rearrangement joins TRBV18 to TRBJ2-1, with 7 positions matching TRBD1. The V gene's germline CDR1 is KGHSH and CDR2 LQKENI. V lost 2 bases to trimming and J lost 7 bases; unmatched junction nucleotides: 2. The CDR3 totals 13 residues. CDR3 coding DNA: TGTGCCAGCTCACCATCGACAGGGAATGAGCAGTTCTTC. It yields the protein CASSPSTGNEQFF.

This clone was picked up one time. J is TRBJ1-5 and V is TRBV9, with D maybe TRBD1 (6 bases). Germline V gives CDR1 SGDLS, CDR2 YYNGEE. The CDR3 has 17 residues. V shed 0 bases and J shed 0 bases, with 13 bases lying between them. CDR3 sequence (DNA): TGTGCCAGCAGCGTAGAAGGGGGGAGGAATAGCAATCAGCCCCAGCATTTT. This encodes CASSVEGGRNSNQPQHF.

V is TRBV25-1 and J is TRBJ2-1, with D perhaps TRBD1 (5 bases). Trimming took off 5 bases at V and 6 bases at J, with 17 bases between the two ends. The CDR3 consists of 15 residues. The germline gives CDR1 MGHDK, CDR2 SYGVNS. The CDR3 DNA reads TGTGCCAGCAGTAAGGACACAGTTAGGGGCAATGAGCAGTTCTTC. The encoded protein is CASSKDTVRGNEQFF. The full variable domain, completed using reference TRBV25-1 and TRBJ2-1, is EADIYQTPRYLVIGTGKKITLECSQTMGHDKMYWYQQDPGMELHLIHYSYGVNSTEKGDLSSESTVSRIRTEHFPLTLESARPSHTSQYLCASSKDTVRGNEQFFGPGTRLTVL.

The rearrangement joins TRBV6-6 to TRBJ2-1; no definite D call. The V end was cut by 6 bases, the J end by 7 bases, with 16 bases between. This CDR3 has 14 residues. Per the germline V gene, CDR1 is MNHNY and CDR2 is SVGAGI (reference sequence). The DNA for the CDR3 is TGTGCCAGCAGAAAATGGACGGGTGGGAATGAGCAGTTCTTC. This sequence encodes CASRKWTGGNEQFF.

The V and J genes are TRBV4-3 and TRBJ2-7; 11 positions match TRBD2. This CDR3 region has 15 residues. Trimming cost V 4 bases and J 2 bases; bases outside gene matches: 4. In germline, CDR1 is LGHNA, CDR2 YSLEER. The CDR3, as DNA: TGCGCCAGCAGCCTGGGACTAGCGGTTACCTACGAGCAGTACTTC. The encoded protein is CASSLGLAVTYEQYF.

The CDR3: CASMAGGGTDTQYF. For the CDR3, the DNA is TGCGCCTCGATGGCAGGGGGCGGCACAGATACGCAGTATTTT. The chain uses TRBV5-1 and TRBJ2-3; 8 bases agree with TRBD1. Germline-derived CDR1 and CDR2 are SGHRS and YFSETQ. This CDR3 has 14 residues. The V segment lost 10 bases and the J segment 1 base; nucleotides outside the gene matches: 8. Drawing the rest from reference TRBV5-1 and TRBJ2-3, the complete variable domain is KAGVTQTPRYLIKTRGQQVTLSCSPISGHRSVSWYQQTPGQGLQFLFEYFSETQRNKGNFPGRFSGRQFSNSRSEMNVSTLELGDSALYLCASMAGGGTDTQYFGPGTRLTVL.

This rearrangement joins TRBV29-1 to TRBJ1-3; a weak D match, TRBD1 (6 bases). The CDR3 runs to 12 residues. Germline assignment: CDR1 SQVTM and CDR2 ANQGSEA. V dropped 7 bases and J dropped 3 bases, with 10 bases sitting between them. The CDR3 DNA reads as TGCAGCGCAGGGGCGTATGGAAACACCATATATTTT. This gives the protein CSAGAYGNTIYF.

A few counts support this clone. CDR3 residues: CASSPDRDYGYTF. In DNA, the CDR3 is TGTGCCAGCAGTCCGGACAGGGACTATGGCTACACCTTC. The V call is TRBV27, the J call TRBJ1-2; 8 positions match TRBD1. The germline V gene has CDR1 MNHEY and CDR2 SMNVEV (reference sequence). The V segment lost 5 bases and the J segment 3 bases; nucleotides outside the gene matches: 2. CDR3 length equals 13 residues.

This chain connects TRBV6-5 to TRBJ1-3; D perhaps matches TRBD1 (5 bases). CDR3 size: 15 residues. Germline V lookup: CDR1 MNHEY, CDR2 SVGAGI. Trimming shortened V by 6 bases and J by 3 bases, and 15 bases separated the two germline ends. CDR3 coding DNA: TGTGCCAGCAGCACTGGACACCCCTTTGGAAACACCATATATTTT. This translates into CASSTGHPFGNTIYF.

The chain recombines TRBV19 with TRBJ2-3, with D unresolved. Germline V gives CDR1 LNHDA, CDR2 SQIVND (reference sequence). Trimming cost V 4 bases and J 2 bases, with 19 bases left between them. The CDR3 has 17 amino acids. The CDR3 sequence is CASSTFLRQRDTDTQYF. The CDR3 DNA reads TGTGCCAGTAGTACTTTTCTGCGACAACGAGACACAGATACGCAGTATTTT.

The chain uses TRBV11-3 and TRBJ1-4; no definite D call. Germline values: CDR1 SGHNT, CDR2 YENEEA. CDR3 length: 13 amino acids. Deletions cut 5 bases from V and 5 bases from J, with 9 bases between. This chain's CDR3 is CASSAGGNEKLFF. In DNA, the CDR3 is TGTGCCAGCAGCGCAGGAGGCAATGAAAAACTGTTTTTT.

The chain recombines TRBV6-5 with TRBJ2-7; TRBD1 aligns across 8 bases. The germline gives CDR1 MNHEY, CDR2 SVGAGI. V lost 5 bases and J lost 3; bases outside the gene matches: 6. The CDR3 contains 14 residues. The CDR3 loop is CASSRAGGSYEQYF. The CDR3 DNA follows: TGTGCCAGCAGTCGGGCAGGGGGCAGCTACGAGCAGTACTTC.